Listed here is a single T cell receptor (beta chain). Its antigen is not yet known. Per-base qualities were not stored, and no clone one base away is much larger. This entry belongs to a study of CD8 T cells in Susac syndrome (dated by TCRdb to about 2019). The study in broad terms: Repertoire sequencing was used to test whether CD8+ T cell activation and differentiation in Susac syndrome was antigen driven. CD8+ T cell repertoire clonality was compared between over 9 healthy donors, approximately 14 Susac syndrome patients and 15 multiple sclerosis patients. Overall results and qualifications from the work: The number of individuals in the TCR sequencing and HLA analysis was recognized as being relatively small.

Peripheral blood CD8+ and CD4+ T cells from healthy donors, Susac syndrome patients and multiple sclerosis patients were profiled using high-throughput TCR beta sequencing. The multiple sclerosis controls were treatment-naive patients who had stable or active relapsing-remitting disease and met the revised McDonald criteria. Bulk CD8+ and CD4+ T cells were purified by magnetic negative isolation, while CD8+ TEMRA cells were enriched using FACS. Blood was collected in EDTA tubes and processed within 24 hours, with PBMCs isolated through density gradient centrifugation. PBMCs destined for TCR sequencing were cryopreserved in liquid nitrogen and later thawed in a 37 °C water bath. A purity of at least 90% was achieved for sorted or isolated CD4+, CD8+ and CD8+ TEMRA cells. RNA was extracted using the RNeasy kit, and about 0.5 to 1 microgram was reverse transcribed with random hexamers. TCR beta CDR3 regions were amplified with the immunoSEQ multiplex PCR assay covering 54 Vbeta and 13 Jbeta segments. PCR amplification bias was corrected using a synthetic template baseline for primer optimization and computational correction. Regarding the original processing steps: Reads were annotated to V, D and J genes per IMGT and analyzed with immunoSEQ Analyzer, keeping only productive sequences. Clonality was computed as one minus Shannon entropy normalized by log2 of the number of productive unique sequences. For each patient and control, public and private clones were evaluated among the 100 most prevalent clones. Clones were defined as Susac-specific when absent from the healthy and MS cohorts, from over 950 published viral clones and from other ImmuneACCESS disease sequences. TCRdb took the public reads, trimmed them with fastp at Q25, ran MiXCR for clone calling and kept in-frame beta chains. Entries are consolidated by CDR3 protein sequence, retaining the most common genes and DNA. TCRdb assigned the V and J calls; the authors' analysis was not used. The sample table contains some 150,000 distinct CDR3 sequences; only one count was recorded for roughly 96% of them. Over 0.12% of the sample is taken by the ten largest.

The trim is 3 bases for V and 7 bases for J, with a gap of 14 bases between the germline ends. CDR1 and CDR2, per the germline V gene, are SGHDT and YYEEEE. Spanning cysteine to phenylalanine, the CDR3 consists of 14 amino acids. Only the CDR3 part of the read is kept: 42 bases, read in frame from the first base. This receptor was identified in a human donor with multiple sclerosis. Sequenced input: CD8+ T cells from PBMCs. The rearranged segments are TRBV5-6 and TRBJ1-5; TRBD1 could be the D gene, as 5 bases match. Read as DNA, the sequence is TGTGCCAGCAGCTCGGGGAGGGACCTACAGCCCCAGCATTTT. Its protein product is CASSSGRDLQPQHF.